The 24 T cell receptor beta chains reported below all come from one sample, sequenced in a study of graft-versus-host responses after intestinal transplantation. Generated by immunoSEQ multiplex PCR, the TCRdb table keeps only in-frame clones and is missing some. The sample records tens of thousands of clones, just under 95% being singletons. No antigen has been assigned to these receptors. The sequenced sample was unstimulated CD4+ T cells sorted from spleen or lymph node cells, obtained before intestinal transplant. The receptors were sampled from a human donor who received an intestinal transplant.

This clone was seen just once. The chain employs TRBV27 and TRBJ2-7; TRBD2 agrees at 10 bases. Trimming removed 5 bases from V and 5 bases from J; junction bases left unmatched: 9. The CDR3 totals 15 residues. Per germline, CDR1 MNHEY and CDR2 SMNVEV (reference sequence). This CDR3 is CASSPLAGAPHEQYF. As DNA, the CDR3 is TGTGCCAGCAGTCCTCTAGCGGGAGCTCCCCACGAGCAGTACTTC.

The chain joins TRBV7-9 to TRBJ2-5, with 10 bases that match TRBD1. The junction had 14 bases not matched to a gene; V was cut back by 5 bases and J by 5 bases. Germline CDR1 is SEHNR and CDR2 is FQNEAQ (reference sequence). The CDR3 runs to 17 residues. The CDR3 nucleotides read TGTGCCAGCAGCCCTTTGCGAGACAGGGGGCTTTTTGAGACCCAGTACTTC. Its protein product is CASSPLRDRGLFETQYF.

V usage is TRBV6-6 and J usage is TRBJ2-7; D ambiguous. Trimming left V 2 bases short and J 5 bases short, with 19 bases between. Germline V CDR1 and CDR2: MNHNY, SVGAGI (reference sequence). The CDR3 runs 16 residues. CDR3 in DNA: TGTGCCAGCAGTTACGGGCACCCTCTCCCACCTGACGAGCAGTACTTC. Protein: CASSYGHPLPPDEQYF.

Concerning this clone: Relative to the germline gene, one junction end is altered; a read error may explain this. The chain couples TRBV30 to TRBJ1-2, with TRBD1 as a possible D gene (5 bases). This CDR3 is built from 12 residues. CDR1 is GTSNPN and CDR2 is SVGIG in the germline V gene (reference sequence). Here the CDR3 reads CGGFRTNYGYTF. CDR3 sequence (DNA): TGCGGGGGGTTTCGAACAAACTATGGCTACACCTTC. Based on the CDR3 plus reference TRBV30 and TRBJ1-2, the full variable domain is SQTIHQWPATLVQPVGSPLSLECTVEGTSNPNLYWYRQAAGRGLQLLFYSVGIGQISSEVPQNLSASRPQDRQFILSSKKLLLSDSGFYLCGGFRTNYGYTFGSGTRLTVV.

A remark on this clone: This specimen includes other DNA sequences encoding the same CDR3. J is TRBJ1-4 and V is TRBV7-6, with 9 bases that match TRBD1. This CDR3 region has 14 residues. The J segment lost 4 bases and the V segment lost 3 bases, leaving 0 bases of the junction unmatched. Germline CDR1 and CDR2: SGHVS and FNYEAQ. Here the CDR3 reads CASSLGQGNEKLFF. CDR3 in DNA: TGTGCCAGCAGCTTGGGACAGGGTAATGAAAAACTGTTTTTT.

As regards this clone: Other DNA sequences within the sample encode an identical CDR3. The rearrangement joins TRBV5-1 to TRBJ2-1, with 12 bases aligning to TRBD2. V lost 0 bases and J lost 7; bases outside the gene matches: 2. CDR1 is SGHRS and CDR2 is YFSETQ in the germline V gene. The CDR3 sequence is 15 residues long. The CDR3 loop is CASSLGLAGVNEQFF. The CDR3 DNA sequence: TGCGCCAGCAGCTTGGGACTAGCGGGAGTTAATGAGCAGTTCTTC.

The chain is built from TRBV10-2 and TRBJ2-3; TRBD2 matches at 8 bases. Germline V lookup: CDR1 WSHSY, CDR2 SAAADI. Unmatched junction bases numbered 14, after V lost 5 bases and J lost 1 base. This CDR3 spans 18 amino acids. Here the CDR3 reads CASSSPPGGLKGTDTQYF. In nucleotides, the CDR3 is TGCGCCAGCAGTTCCCCACCGGGGGGGCTGAAGGGCACAGATACGCAGTATTTT.

A remark on this clone: Sequence at one end of the junction differs from germline and may be a read error. This sequence joins TRBV11-2 and TRBJ2-1; D unresolved. The V gene's germline CDR1 is SGHAT and CDR2 FQNNGV. The CDR3 length is 18 residues. For the CDR3, the DNA is TGTGCCAGCAGCCTAGATGCTACATCGCGTATCTACGACAATGAGCAGTTCTTC. Translated: CASSLDATSRIYDNEQFF.

The V call is TRBV29-1, the J call TRBJ2-1; 8 nucleotides match TRBD2. This CDR3 has 13 amino acids. The junction had 8 bases not matched to a gene; V was cut back by 6 bases and J by 7 bases. Germline V lookup: CDR1 SQVTM, CDR2 ANQGSEA. The CDR3 DNA follows: TGCAGCGTGGAGGGACTAGTATTGAATGAGCAGTTCTTC. This encodes CSVEGLVLNEQFF.

The chain recombines TRBV30 with TRBJ2-1, with D hard to call. Between the trimmed V and J ends, which lost 2 bases and 1 base, there was a span of 12 bases. CDR1 and CDR2 (germline): GTSNPN, SVGIG (reference sequence). This CDR3 comprises 15 residues. The DNA for the CDR3 is TGTGCCTGGAGTATAGGTAGTTTTTCCTACAATGAGCAGTTCTTC. Amino acids: CAWSIGSFSYNEQFF.

The chain couples TRBV19 to TRBJ1-2; 7 nucleotides line up with TRBD1. CDR3 length equals 16 residues. From germline, CDR1 is LNHDA and CDR2 SQIVND (reference sequence). Losses at the gene ends were 2 bases for V and 1 base for J; bases not matched to a gene: 7. The CDR3: CASSIIGTGVNYGYTF. Here the CDR3 DNA reads TGTGCCAGTAGTATAATCGGAACAGGGGTTAACTATGGCTACACCTTC.

The rearrangement links TRBV9 to TRBJ2-2, with D unclear. V dropped 4 bases and J dropped 2 bases, with 6 bases sitting between them. The V gene's germline CDR1 is SGDLS and CDR2 YYNGEE. This CDR3 is built from 13 residues. Here the CDR3 reads CASSPHNTGELFF. In nucleotides, the CDR3 is TGTGCCAGCAGCCCACATAACACCGGGGAGCTGTTTTTT.

The chain uses TRBV5-1 and TRBJ1-2; D ambiguous. CDR1 and CDR2 from the germline V gene are SGHRS and YFSETQ. The CDR3 totals 17 residues. V was clipped by 2 bases and J by 1 base, with 18 bases between them. In DNA form, the CDR3 reads TGCGCCAGCAGCTTCAGATCTACGACCACCTTTAACTATGGCTACACCTTC. This sequence encodes CASSFRSTTTFNYGYTF.

The chain has TRBV28 and TRBJ1-2, with D unclear. From germline, CDR1 is MDHEN and CDR2 SYDVKM. The CDR3 consists of 12 residues. Trimming shortened V by 2 bases and J by 4 bases, and 5 bases separated the two germline ends. CDR3 sequence: CASSLGVYGYTF. The CDR3 coding sequence is TGTGCCAGCAGTTTAGGGGTCTATGGCTACACCTTC.

J is TRBJ2-7 and V is TRBV2; D uncertain. CDR1 SNHLY and CDR2 FYNNEI come from the germline V gene. The CDR3 totals 11 residues. Trimming shortened V by 6 bases and J by 11 bases, and 14 bases separated the two germline ends. CDR3 sequence: CASSSHSSEYF. The CDR3 DNA sequence: TGTGCCAGCAGCTCACACTCCTCCGAGTACTTC.

V usage is TRBV4-1 and J usage is TRBJ2-2; D may be TRBD1 (6 bases). This CDR3 region has 16 residues. V was trimmed by 0 bases and J by 1 base, leaving 9 bases between them. Germline values: CDR1 MGHRA, CDR2 YSYEKL. CDR3 sequence: CASSQDGTKNTGELFF. CDR3 in DNA: TGCGCCAGCAGCCAAGACGGGACAAAGAACACCGGGGAGCTGTTTTTT.

The chain employs TRBV5-1 and TRBJ1-6; 9 bases align to TRBD1. The junction had 3 bases not matched to a gene; V was cut back by 4 bases and J by 7 bases. There are 14 residues in the CDR3. Germline CDR1 reads SGHRS; CDR2 reads YFSETQ. As DNA, the CDR3 is TGCGCCAGCAGCCCGACAGGGGGGAATTCACCCCTCCACTTT. This gives the protein CASSPTGGNSPLHF.

V usage is TRBV28 and J usage is TRBJ2-7; TRBD2 matches 11 bases. CDR3 size: 19 residues. Per the germline V gene, CDR1 is MDHEN and CDR2 is SYDVKM. V shed 6 bases, J shed 2 bases, and the junction held 18 bases outside the gene matches. The CDR3 region has the DNA TGTGCCAGCAGCTCATCGTCCCTAGCGGGAGGCCCAAGGGCCTACGAGCAGTACTTC. This sequence encodes CASSSSSLAGGPRAYEQYF.

The rearrangement joins TRBV20-1 to TRBJ1-1, with D possibly being TRBD1 (6 bases). CDR3 size: 11 residues. The V and J ends lost 6 bases and 10 bases respectively, with 15 bases between them. CDR1 and CDR2 from the germline V gene are DFQATT and SNEGSKA (reference sequence). The CDR3 DNA reads as TGCAGTGCCGTTGGGGGCGGAGGAGCTTTCTTT. Its translation is CSAVGGGGAFF.

The chain recombines TRBV28 with TRBJ1-1, with D possibly matching TRBD1 (6 bases). Germline V CDR1 and CDR2: MDHEN, SYDVKM. V was pared by 4 bases and J by 0 bases, with 12 bases between. The CDR3 is 15 amino acids. The CDR3 DNA reads as TGTGCCAGCAGTTACCGCCAGGGGATGAACACTGAAGCTTTCTTT. This gives the protein CASSYRQGMNTEAFF.

This chain joins TRBV28 and TRBJ2-7; the D gene could be TRBD1 or TRBD2 (6 bases each). This CDR3 has 14 residues. With 7 bases removed from V and 4 bases from J, the gap between germline ends came to 17 bases. CDR1 and CDR2 from the germline V gene are MDHEN and SYDVKM. CDR3 loop: CASNSRGQIYEQYF. As DNA, the CDR3 is TGTGCCAGCAATTCCCGGGGGCAAATTTACGAGCAGTACTTC.

The chain links TRBV27 to TRBJ1-2; 8 nucleotides match TRBD1. CDR3 length equals 16 residues. V gave up 5 bases and J gave up 5 bases; unmatched junction bases: 13. Germline V lookup: CDR1 MNHEY, CDR2 SMNVEV (reference sequence). The CDR3 here is CASSPMTGVVLYGYTF. The DNA for the CDR3 is TGTGCCAGCAGTCCCATGACAGGGGTGGTGTTATATGGCTACACCTTC.

V and J are TRBV2 and TRBJ1-5, with D tentatively TRBD1 (6 bases). Trimming pared 1 base from V and 2 bases from J, leaving 12 bases between. Germline V CDR1 and CDR2: SNHLY, FYNNEI. The CDR3 is made up of 16 amino acids. CDR3 in DNA: TGTGCCAGCAGTGAAGACGGGGGCAATGGCAATCAGCCCCAGCATTTT. Amino acids: CASSEDGGNGNQPQHF.

This sequence joins TRBV7-8 and TRBJ2-2; D gene unclear. Trimming stripped 3 bases from V and 1 base from J, with 9 bases between. Germline CDR1 SGHVS, CDR2 FQNEAQ. The CDR3 loop spans 15 amino acids. The CDR3: CASSLERVNTGELFF. The CDR3, as DNA: TGTGCCAGCAGCTTGGAAAGGGTGAACACCGGGGAGCTGTTTTTT.